The rows below give T cell receptor beta chains drawn from one sample of a study of T cell responses to AZD1222 COVID-19 vaccine. Only in-frame clones appear in the TCRdb table, and some are missing; sequencing was by immunoSEQ multiplex PCR. There are just over 150,000 clones in the sample; around 86% occur only once, and approximately 9% lies in the top ten. The sample consisted of peripheral blood, taken 28 days after the second AZD1222 dose. The receptors come from an adult who received the AZD1222 COVID-19 vaccine. Each CDR3 is given with its conserved first and last residue. D genes are given only for firm matches. A row's size may be missing; if present it is once, few, many or a size class.

-	-	TRBJ2-1	TRBV20-1	CSAPGVNEQFF	TGCAGTGCCCCCGGGGTAAATGAGCAGTTCTTC
-	-	TRBJ1-3	TRBV11-2	CASSIAGNTIYF	TGTGCCAGCAGCATCGCTGGAAACACCATATATTTT
-	TRBD2	TRBJ2-7	TRBV5-4	CASSPVAGGRVDYEQYF	TGTGCCAGCAGCCCCGTGGCGGGAGGGCGGGTAGACTACGAGCAGTACTTC
-	TRBD2	TRBJ2-3	TRBV4-2	CASSEGSGRGTDTQYF	TGTGCCAGCAGCGAAGGTAGCGGGAGGGGGACAGATACGCAGTATTTT
-	TRBD1	TRBJ2-1	TRBV5-1	CASSAGTGHNEQFF	TGCGCCAGCAGCGCCGGGACAGGGCACAATGAGCAGTTCTTC
-	-	TRBJ1-1	TRBV11-2	CASSLWGLGTEAFF	TGTGCCAGCAGCTTATGGGGACTGGGCACTGAAGCTTTCTTT
-	-	TRBJ2-1	TRBV30	CAWNTGRRPFF	TGTGCCTGGAACACAGGTCGTAGGCCGTTCTTC
few	TRBD1	TRBJ2-1	TRBV10-3	CAIRGDRGRDNEQFF	TGTGCCATCAGGGGGGACAGGGGACGGGACAATGAGCAGTTCTTC
-	-	TRBJ2-7	TRBV28	CASSLLGTIEQYF	TGTGCCAGCAGTTTACTGGGAACTATCGAGCAGTACTTC
-	-	TRBJ1-5	TRBV2	CASSEFGWGNSNQPQHF	TGTGCCAGCAGTGAATTTGGGTGGGGGAATAGCAATCAGCCCCAGCATTTT
-	TRBD2	TRBJ2-5	TRBV3-1/TRBV3-2	CASSQGGGMGETQYF	TGTGCCAGCAGCCAGGGGGGAGGGATGGGTGAGACCCAGTACTTC
few	-	TRBJ2-5	TRBV6-2/TRBV6-3	CASSNWDSREKETQYF	TGTGCCAGCAGTAACTGGGACAGTCGGGAGAAAGAGACCCAGTACTTC
-	-	TRBJ2-3	TRBV10-3	CAISPGRDADTQYF	TGTGCCATCAGCCCTGGGCGGGACGCAGATACGCAGTATTTT
-	TRBD2	TRBJ2-7	TRBV28	CASTPTSVKGYEQYF	TGTGCCAGCACCCCGACTAGCGTAAAAGGGTACGAGCAGTACTTC
few	TRBD1	TRBJ2-6	TRBV4-3	CASSQDLRGQTSGANVLTF	TGCGCCAGCAGCCAAGATCTTCGGGGACAGACCTCTGGGGCCAACGTCCTGACTTTC
-	-	TRBJ2-5	TRBV3-1/TRBV3-2	CASSQWGRQETQYF	TGTGCCAGCAGCCAGTGGGGTCGGCAAGAGACCCAGTACTTC
-	TRBD2	TRBJ2-1	TRBV13	CASSPGVAGGLSEQFF	TGTGCCAGCAGCCCCGGTGTTGCGGGGGGCCTAAGTGAGCAGTTCTTC
-	-	TRBJ1-2	TRBV7-9	CASSLGIKDGYTF	TGTGCCAGCAGCTTAGGGATTAAGGACGGCTACACCTTC
-	-	TRBJ2-5	TRBV7-8	CASSPFPTGRETQYF	TGTGCCAGCAGCCCCTTCCCAACGGGGAGGGAGACCCAGTACTTC
-	-	TRBJ1-1	TRBV5-5	CASSLMGGASVTEAFF	TGTGCCAGCAGCTTAATGGGGGGCGCTTCAGTCACTGAAGCTTTCTTT
-	-	TRBJ2-1	TRBV28	CASSLRQGDNEQFF	TGTGCCAGCAGTTTAAGGCAGGGAGACAATGAGCAGTTCTTC
-	-	TRBJ2-1	TRBV7-9	CASSQGRNNEQFF	TGTGCCAGCAGCCAGGGACGAAACAATGAGCAGTTCTTC
-	-	TRBJ1-5	TRBV24-1	CATSRTADQPQHF	TGTGCCACCTCTCGGACAGCCGATCAGCCCCAGCATTTT
once	-	TRBJ2-7	TRBV5-4	CASNLQDKTSEQYF	TGTGCCAGCAACCTACAGGACAAGACCTCCGAGCAGTACTTC
-	-	TRBJ2-1	TRBV5-1	CASSLSANNEQFF	TGCGCCAGCAGCTTGTCCGCCAATAATGAGCAGTTCTTC
-	-	TRBJ1-1	TRBV12-5	CASAKNTEAFF	TGTGCTAGTGCCAAGAACACTGAAGCTTTCTTT
-	TRBD1	TRBJ1-6	TRBV19	CASTTRQGNSPLHF	TGTGCCAGTACCACAAGACAGGGGAATTCACCCCTCCACTTT